Listed here is a single T cell receptor (beta chain). What it recognizes is unknown. The data originate from a study of PD-L1 blockade in urothelial cancer. Turning to the study itself: Male sex and bladder-origin urothelial cancer were recorded for about 85% of the roughly 30 patients.

The protocol was immunoSEQ multiplex PCR, while the TCRdb copy is restricted to in-frame clones and leaves out a portion. The sample lists 45,000 or so clones, roughly 90% occurring once. Sample time point: pretreatment peripheral blood. Study conclusions and caveats: Blood TCR clonality below the median before treatment was a predictor of better survival.

The receptor's source is a donor at least 40 years old with urothelial cancer. Sequencing was performed on PBMCs, taken around atezolizumab (anti-PD-L1) treatment.

The CDR3 reads CASSPSLYSTDTQYF. DNA of the CDR3: TGTGCCAGCTCACCGAGCCTATACAGCACAGATACGCAGTATTTT. The V and J genes are TRBV18 and TRBJ2-3, with D unresolved. The CDR3 contains 15 residues. The germline V gene has CDR1 KGHSH and CDR2 LQKENI. V was pared by 3 bases and J by 0 bases, with 10 bases between.